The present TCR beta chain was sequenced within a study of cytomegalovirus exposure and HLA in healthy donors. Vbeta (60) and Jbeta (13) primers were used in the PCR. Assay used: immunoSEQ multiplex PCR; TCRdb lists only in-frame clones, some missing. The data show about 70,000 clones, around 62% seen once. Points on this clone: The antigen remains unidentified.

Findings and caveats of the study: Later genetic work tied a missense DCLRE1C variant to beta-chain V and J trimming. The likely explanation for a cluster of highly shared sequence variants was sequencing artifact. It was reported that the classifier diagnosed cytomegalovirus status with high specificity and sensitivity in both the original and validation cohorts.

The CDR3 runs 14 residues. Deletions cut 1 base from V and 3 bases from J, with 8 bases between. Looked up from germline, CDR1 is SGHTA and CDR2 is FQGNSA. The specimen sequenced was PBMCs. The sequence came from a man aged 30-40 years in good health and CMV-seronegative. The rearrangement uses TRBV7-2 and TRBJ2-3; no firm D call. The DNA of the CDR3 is TGTGCCAGCAGCTTAGTAGTAGCAACAGATACGCAGTATTTT. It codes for CASSLVVATDTQYF.